This T cell receptor (beta chain) was obtained from a study of cytomegalovirus exposure and HLA in healthy donors. This clone was observed a handful of times. The study ran its PCR with 60 Vbeta and 13 Jbeta primers. The table came from immunoSEQ multiplex PCR; TCRdb's copy has only in-frame clones and leaves some out. The sample has 90,000 to 120,000 clones, about 80% seen once. Material: PBMCs. This receptor was identified in a young man in good health and CMV-seronegative.

The CDR3 sequence: CASSLDRGYYGYTF. The CDR3 nucleotides read TGCGCCAGCAGCTTGGACAGGGGCTACTATGGCTACACCTTC. V gene TRBV5-1 combines with J gene TRBJ1-2, with 7 bases that match TRBD1. This CDR3 spans 14 amino acids. V lost 0 bases and J lost 3; bases outside the gene matches: 2. Germline CDR1 SGHRS, CDR2 YFSETQ. Using reference TRBV5-1 and TRBJ1-2 for the parts outside the CDR3, the full variable domain is KAGVTQTPRYLIKTRGQQVTLSCSPISGHRSVSWYQQTPGQGLQFLFEYFSETQRNKGNFPGRFSGRQFSNSRSEMNVSTLELGDSALYLCASSLDRGYYGYTFGSGTRLTVV.